Below, one T cell receptor (beta chain) is given with its context. Its antigen is as yet unknown. Sequencing of TCR beta, carried out with a high-throughput approach, was applied to CD8+ and CD4+ T cells from the blood. CDR3 length equals 13 residues. Trimming shortened V by 5 bases and J by 1 base, and 11 bases separated the two germline ends. The germline V gene has CDR1 DFQATT and CDR2 SNEGSKA (reference sequence). The data are from a study of CD8 T cells in Susac syndrome. Study-wide findings and caveats: As the study acknowledged, the number of individuals who were part of its TCR sequencing and HLA analysis was relatively small.

With random hexamers, reverse transcription was performed on about 0.45 to 1 ug of RNA. Across 54 Vbeta and 13 Jbeta, TCR beta CDR3 was amplified with immunoSEQ multiplex PCR. One entry per CDR3 protein results from TCRdb running MiXCR on the immunoSEQ multiplex PCR reads. This sample has about 180,000 distinct CDR3 sequences, with 95% found just once. The gene calls are TRBV20-1 and TRBJ2-5; a possible D gene is TRBD1 (5 bases). The clonotype originates from a human donor with multiple sclerosis. Sequencing used CD4+ T cells from PBMCs. The CDR3: CSAETQAQETQYF. The DNA for the CDR3 is TGCAGTGCTGAGACACAGGCCCAAGAGACCCAGTACTTC.